These T cell receptor beta chains were read from a single sample in a study of blood T cell repertoires in COVID-19. Repertoires were generated with immunoSEQ multiplex PCR, while TCRdb's copy carries only in-frame clones and drops some. The sample carries about 440,000 clones, about nine tenths recorded once. The specimen sequenced was peripheral blood. The receptors derive from a woman aged 45-65 years with COVID-19, enrolled during active disease. Both conserved end residues are part of each CDR3. The D gene is left open where the match is weak. Some rows have no size entry. The others give once, few or many, or a class for an expanded clone.

clone_size: -
d_call: TRBD1
j_call: TRBJ1-2
v_call: TRBV9
cdr3_aa: CASSASTRETGSLYGYTF
cdr3_nt: TGTGCCAGCAGTGCTTCCACTCGGGAGACAGGGAGCCTCTATGGCTACACCTTC

clone_size: -
d_call: -
j_call: TRBJ2-2
v_call: TRBV6-1
cdr3_aa: CASSEEGSGELFF
cdr3_nt: TGTGCCAGCAGTGAAGAGGGGTCCGGGGAGCTGTTTTTT

clone_size: -
d_call: TRBD2
j_call: TRBJ2-5
v_call: TRBV10-1
cdr3_aa: CASSESRASGQETQYF
cdr3_nt: TGCGCCAGCAGTGAGTCGAGGGCTAGCGGTCAAGAGACCCAGTACTTC

clone_size: -
d_call: TRBD1
j_call: TRBJ1-1
v_call: TRBV18
cdr3_aa: CASSSGTGGTTEAFF
cdr3_nt: TGTGCCAGCTCGTCCGGGACAGGGGGGACCACTGAAGCTTTCTTT

clone_size: -
d_call: TRBD1
j_call: TRBJ2-7
v_call: TRBV6-2/TRBV6-3
cdr3_aa: CASSPPHGTGVSYEQYF
cdr3_nt: TGTGCCAGCAGCCCACCACACGGGACAGGGGTGTCCTACGAGCAGTACTTC

clone_size: -
d_call: TRBD1
j_call: TRBJ1-1
v_call: TRBV6-6
cdr3_aa: CASSSTGESEAFF
cdr3_nt: TGTGCCAGCAGTTCTACAGGGGAATCTGAAGCTTTCTTT

clone_size: -
d_call: -
j_call: TRBJ2-7
v_call: TRBV28
cdr3_aa: CASRPQGTYEQYF
cdr3_nt: TGTGCCAGCAGACCCCAGGGTACCTACGAGCAGTACTTC

clone_size: -
d_call: TRBD1
j_call: TRBJ2-5
v_call: TRBV5-1
cdr3_aa: CASSSRGRLETQYF
cdr3_nt: TGCGCCAGCAGCTCTAGGGGGCGCCTAGAGACCCAGTACTTC

clone_size: -
d_call: TRBD1
j_call: TRBJ1-5
v_call: TRBV6-5
cdr3_aa: CASTTDRSLNQPQHF
cdr3_nt: TGTGCCAGCACCACGGACAGGTCCCTCAATCAGCCCCAGCATTTT

clone_size: -
d_call: TRBD1
j_call: TRBJ1-4
v_call: TRBV5-6
cdr3_aa: CASRFGGTGIEKLFF
cdr3_nt: TGTGCCAGCAGGTTCGGAGGGACAGGGATTGAAAAACTGTTTTTT

clone_size: -
d_call: -
j_call: TRBJ2-7
v_call: TRBV7-6
cdr3_aa: CASSLVDRGSSEQYF
cdr3_nt: TGTGCCAGCAGCTTAGTGGATAGGGGGTCCTCCGAGCAGTACTTC

clone_size: -
d_call: -
j_call: TRBJ2-5
v_call: TRBV19
cdr3_aa: CASSMVGERGETQYF
cdr3_nt: TGTGCCAGTAGTATGGTTGGGGAAAGAGGGGAGACCCAGTACTTC

clone_size: -
d_call: -
j_call: TRBJ1-4
v_call: TRBV21-1
cdr3_aa: CASSKAGQPSNEKLFF
cdr3_nt: TGTGCCAGCAGCAAAGCGGGCCAGCCTAGCAATGAAAAACTGTTTTTT

clone_size: -
d_call: TRBD1
j_call: TRBJ2-4
v_call: TRBV25-1
cdr3_aa: CASSAVTGGTLAKNIQYF
cdr3_nt: TGTGCCAGCAGTGCGGTGACAGGGGGGACCCTAGCCAAAAACATTCAGTACTTC

clone_size: few
d_call: -
j_call: TRBJ1-6
v_call: TRBV3-1/TRBV3-2
cdr3_aa: CASSLTGIGSLDSPLHF
cdr3_nt: TGTGCCAGCAGCTTGACGGGGATCGGATCCCTGGATTCACCCCTCCACTTT

clone_size: few
d_call: -
j_call: TRBJ1-6
v_call: TRBV9
cdr3_aa: CASSVGGDNSPLHF
cdr3_nt: TGTGCCAGCAGCGTCGGGGGGGATAATTCACCCCTCCACTTT

clone_size: -
d_call: TRBD1
j_call: TRBJ2-2
v_call: TRBV19
cdr3_aa: CASRKLLDRVVTGELFF
cdr3_nt: TGTGCCAGTAGGAAGCTCCTGGACAGGGTGGTGACCGGGGAGCTGTTTTTT

clone_size: -
d_call: -
j_call: TRBJ1-3
v_call: TRBV30
cdr3_aa: CAWREGGRNTIYF
cdr3_nt: TGTGCCTGGAGAGAGGGGGGGCGGAACACCATATATTTT

clone_size: -
d_call: -
j_call: TRBJ1-4
v_call: TRBV10-3
cdr3_aa: CATSREGTNEKLFF
cdr3_nt: TGTGCCACCTCCCGTGAGGGAACTAATGAAAAACTGTTTTTT

clone_size: -
d_call: -
j_call: TRBJ2-7
v_call: TRBV30
cdr3_aa: CAWGRSYEQYF
cdr3_nt: TGTGCCTGGGGACGCTCCTACGAGCAGTACTTC

clone_size: -
d_call: -
j_call: TRBJ2-7
v_call: TRBV11-2
cdr3_aa: CASSLGSSPGYEQYF
cdr3_nt: TGTGCCAGCAGCTTAGGGTCGAGCCCCGGCTACGAGCAGTACTTC

clone_size: once
d_call: -
j_call: TRBJ1-2
v_call: TRBV2
cdr3_aa: CASSDLGERGGYTF
cdr3_nt: TGTGCCAGCAGTGACCTCGGGGAGCGGGGAGGCTACACCTTC

clone_size: -
d_call: -
j_call: TRBJ1-1
v_call: TRBV12-3/TRBV12-4
cdr3_aa: CASTSVGATEAFF
cdr3_nt: TGTGCCAGCACCTCAGTGGGGGCCACTGAAGCTTTCTTT

clone_size: -
d_call: -
j_call: TRBJ2-6
v_call: TRBV27
cdr3_aa: CASSLSSGSAKFGGYSGANVLTF
cdr3_nt: TGTGCCAGCAGTTTATCTTCTGGGTCTGCCAAGTTTGGAGGTTACTCTGGGGCCAACGTCCTGACTTTC

clone_size: -
d_call: TRBD1
j_call: TRBJ2-5
v_call: TRBV9
cdr3_aa: CASSVGTVQETQYF
cdr3_nt: TGTGCCAGCAGCGTTGGGACAGTTCAAGAGACCCAGTACTTC

clone_size: -
d_call: -
j_call: TRBJ2-1
v_call: TRBV5-1
cdr3_aa: CASSWRDEQFF
cdr3_nt: TGCGCCAGCAGCTGGCGGGATGAGCAGTTCTTC

clone_size: -
d_call: TRBD1
j_call: TRBJ1-5
v_call: TRBV5-6
cdr3_aa: CASSTGTGGPNQPQHF
cdr3_nt: TGTGCCAGCAGCACCGGGACAGGGGGCCCCAATCAGCCCCAGCATTTT

clone_size: -
d_call: -
j_call: TRBJ1-1
v_call: TRBV4-1
cdr3_aa: CASSLKLSTEGVGAFF
cdr3_nt: TGCGCCAGCAGCCTAAAACTCTCAACCGAAGGGGTCGGGGCTTTCTTT

clone_size: -
d_call: TRBD1
j_call: TRBJ1-2
v_call: TRBV28
cdr3_aa: CASSPDRDPANYGYTF
cdr3_nt: TGTGCCAGCAGCCCGGACAGGGACCCAGCTAACTATGGCTACACCTTC

clone_size: -
d_call: TRBD2
j_call: TRBJ2-3
v_call: TRBV5-1
cdr3_aa: CASSLVGLAGTDTQYF
cdr3_nt: TGCGCCAGCAGCTTGGTAGGACTAGCGGGGACAGATACGCAGTATTTT

clone_size: -
d_call: -
j_call: TRBJ2-1
v_call: TRBV29-1
cdr3_aa: CSVVGGWYNEQFF
cdr3_nt: TGCAGCGTTGTTGGGGGGTGGTACAATGAGCAGTTCTTC

clone_size: -
d_call: TRBD2
j_call: TRBJ2-1
v_call: TRBV3-1/TRBV3-2
cdr3_aa: CASSQASGGAQEQFF
cdr3_nt: TGTGCCAGCAGCCAAGCCAGCGGGGGGGCCCAGGAGCAGTTCTTC

clone_size: -
d_call: -
j_call: TRBJ1-1
v_call: TRBV2
cdr3_aa: CASSPRLNTEAFF
cdr3_nt: TGTGCCAGCAGCCCCAGATTGAACACTGAAGCTTTCTTT

clone_size: -
d_call: -
j_call: TRBJ2-3
v_call: TRBV7-3
cdr3_aa: CASSPNAGAGSDTQYF
cdr3_nt: TGTGCCAGCAGCCCCAATGCGGGGGCCGGGTCAGATACGCAGTATTTT

clone_size: -
d_call: TRBD1
j_call: TRBJ2-7
v_call: TRBV4-2
cdr3_aa: CASSQTHPGQGPRAVVQYF
cdr3_nt: TGTGCCAGCAGCCAGACCCACCCGGGACAGGGACCCCGAGCAGTTGTGCAGTACTTC

clone_size: -
d_call: -
j_call: TRBJ1-1
v_call: TRBV5-1
cdr3_aa: CASSRTDAATEAFF
cdr3_nt: TGCGCCAGCAGCCGGACAGACGCAGCCACTGAAGCTTTCTTT

clone_size: -
d_call: -
j_call: TRBJ1-2
v_call: TRBV5-6
cdr3_aa: CASSLAMGDGYTF
cdr3_nt: TGTGCCAGCAGCTTGGCCATGGGCGACGGCTACACCTTC

clone_size: once
d_call: -
j_call: TRBJ2-1
v_call: TRBV3-1/TRBV3-2
cdr3_aa: CASSQDGIAREQFF
cdr3_nt: TGTGCCAGCAGCCAAGATGGAATAGCTCGGGAGCAGTTCTTC

clone_size: -
d_call: TRBD1
j_call: TRBJ2-7
v_call: TRBV19
cdr3_aa: CASSSDGQGGTYEQYF
cdr3_nt: TGTGCCAGTAGTTCAGACGGACAGGGGGGAACCTACGAGCAGTACTTC

clone_size: -
d_call: TRBD2
j_call: TRBJ2-5
v_call: TRBV3-1/TRBV3-2
cdr3_aa: CASSQAPIGGELETQYF
cdr3_nt: TGTGCCAGCAGCCAAGCGCCCATTGGGGGGGAGTTGGAGACCCAGTACTTC

clone_size: -
d_call: TRBD1
j_call: TRBJ2-7
v_call: TRBV30
cdr3_aa: CAWIRGTGSYEQYF
cdr3_nt: TGTGCCTGGATTCGCGGGACAGGGAGCTACGAGCAGTACTTC

clone_size: -
d_call: -
j_call: TRBJ1-2
v_call: TRBV5-1
cdr3_aa: CASSAATGSRGYTF
cdr3_nt: TGCGCCAGCAGCGCTGCGACAGGCTCCCGCGGCTACACCTTC

clone_size: -
d_call: -
j_call: TRBJ2-2
v_call: TRBV2
cdr3_aa: CASSEQAVSIGELFF
cdr3_nt: TGTGCCAGCAGTGAACAGGCCGTTTCGATCGGGGAGCTGTTTTTT

clone_size: -
d_call: -
j_call: TRBJ1-4
v_call: TRBV27
cdr3_aa: CASSLSLGLVGEKLFF
cdr3_nt: TGTGCCAGCAGTTTATCGTTGGGGCTAGTTGGTGAAAAACTGTTTTTT

clone_size: -
d_call: -
j_call: TRBJ2-6
v_call: TRBV28
cdr3_aa: CASSYGRSYSGANVLTF
cdr3_nt: TGTGCCAGCAGTTACGGCAGGTCTTACTCTGGGGCCAACGTCCTGACTTTC

clone_size: once
d_call: TRBD1
j_call: TRBJ1-2
v_call: TRBV2
cdr3_aa: CASRFWDSGPGSYGYTF
cdr3_nt: TGTGCCAGCAGGTTCTGGGACAGCGGCCCTGGCAGCTATGGCTACACCTTC

clone_size: -
d_call: TRBD2
j_call: TRBJ2-1
v_call: TRBV30
cdr3_aa: CARASGSYNEQFF
cdr3_nt: TGTGCCCGGGCTAGCGGGTCCTACAATGAGCAGTTCTTC

clone_size: -
d_call: -
j_call: TRBJ2-3
v_call: TRBV11-2
cdr3_aa: CASNPVGGTDTQYF
cdr3_nt: TGTGCCAGCAACCCCGTGGGAGGCACAGATACGCAGTATTTT